Following are 31 T cell receptor beta chains from one sample sequenced in a study of molecular identifiers for immune sequencing clone quantification. TCRdb re-analysed the PCR reads in MiXCR, keeping a single row per CDR3 protein. The profile shows about 510,000 distinct CDR3 sequences, 25% of them singletons. The source material was naive CD8+ T cells from blood, with Jurkat cell RNA spiked in. Subset: FACS-sorted CD8+CD4-CCR7+CD45RA+ naive T cells. These receptor sequences come from a human donor in good health. Some libraries in this study had Jurkat cell RNA spiked in.

The J gene is TRBJ1-1, the V gene TRBV28; D is unresolved. CDR1 MDHEN and CDR2 SYDVKM come from the germline V gene. CDR3 length: 12 residues. Deletions cut 7 bases from V and 0 bases from J, with 6 bases between. CDR3 in amino acids: CASKTVNTEAFF. The CDR3 DNA sequence: TGTGCCAGCAAAACAGTGAACACTGAAGCTTTCTTT.

The chain carries TRBV20-1 and TRBJ2-4; perhaps TRBD1 as D (5 bases). Per germline, CDR1 DFQATT and CDR2 SNEGSKA (reference sequence). Deletions cut 0 bases from V and 5 bases from J, with 8 bases between. CDR3 size: 13 residues. Written as DNA, the CDR3 is TGCAGTGCTAGAGACCGCAGGGAAAACATTCAGTACTTC. Translation: CSARDRRENIQYF.

The rearrangement links TRBV9 to TRBJ2-3; D might be TRBD2 (5 bases). The CDR3 is 16 amino acids. Trimming shortened V by 4 bases and J by 2 bases, and 17 bases separated the two germline ends. CDR1 and CDR2 (germline): SGDLS, YYNGEE. CDR3 coding DNA: TGTGCCAGCAGCAGACTCGAGGGATCCCTCACAGATACGCAGTATTTT. Its protein is CASSRLEGSLTDTQYF.

The J gene is TRBJ2-5, the V gene TRBV20-1, with 13 bases matching TRBD2. Germline assignment: CDR1 DFQATT and CDR2 SNEGSKA (reference sequence). The CDR3 contains 17 residues. The V segment lost 0 bases and the J segment 4 bases; nucleotides outside the gene matches: 8. CDR3 region: CSARDSAGLAGLETQYF. As DNA, the CDR3 is TGCAGTGCTAGAGATTCCGCGGGACTAGCGGGATTAGAGACCCAGTACTTC.

The genes are TRBV5-3 and TRBJ1-4; D gene ambiguous. TRBV5-3 is identified as an open reading frame with a role that is uncertain. The CDR3 is made up of 15 amino acids. Trimming stripped 8 bases from V and 6 bases from J, with 20 bases between. The CDR3 region has the DNA TGTGCCAGCAGCGACGTTCAGCGAGTAGATGAAAAACTGTTTTTT. Protein: CASSDVQRVDEKLFF.

The chain recombines TRBV7-9 with TRBJ2-3, with D perhaps matching TRBD2 (6 bases). The CDR3 runs to 14 residues. Germline values: CDR1 SEHNR, CDR2 FQNEAQ (reference sequence). With 2 bases removed from V and 4 bases from J, the gap between germline ends came to 10 bases. The CDR3 DNA sequence: TGTGCCAGCAGCTTAAGGGACTTCGCAGATACGCAGTATTTT. It translates to CASSLRDFADTQYF.

This clonotype occurred many times. This chain links TRBV7-2 with TRBJ2-3, with TRBD2 as a possible D gene (6 bases). The CDR3 has 11 residues. Between the trimmed V and J ends, which lost 2 bases and 14 bases, there was a span of 11 bases. Germline assignment: CDR1 SGHTA and CDR2 FQGNSA. DNA for the CDR3: TGTGCCAGCAGCTTACTAGCGAGGGTGTATTTT. Amino acids: CASSLLARVYF. The full variable domain, rest sourced from reference TRBV7-2 and TRBJ2-3, is GAGVSQSPSNKVTEKGKDVELRCDPISGHTALYWYRQSLGQGLEFLIYFQGNSAPDKSGLPSDRFSAERTGGSVSTLTIQRTQQEDSAVYLCASSLLARVYFGPGTRLTVL.

A note on this clonotype: A read error is possible here, since a much larger clone lies one base away. The V gene is TRBV2, the J gene TRBJ2-7, with a possible D match to TRBD2 (5 bases). The CDR3 loop spans 16 amino acids. Trimming removed 3 bases at V and 0 bases at J, with 15 bases between. The germline V gene has CDR1 SNHLY and CDR2 FYNNEI. Written as DNA, the CDR3 is TGTGCCAGCAGTGACATCGGTCCTAGCATCTCCTACGAGCAGTACTTC. This codes for CASSDIGPSISYEQYF.

This clonotype came up a few times. A read error may produce the germline difference seen at one junction end. This CDR3 is CASSSTSGREAGELFF. CDR3 DNA sequence: TGTGCTAGCAGCTCGACTAGCGGGAGGGAAGCCGGGGAGCTGTTTTTT. The gene calls are TRBV7-7 and TRBJ2-2, with 14 nucleotides matching TRBD2. The CDR3 has 16 residues. Per germline, CDR1 SSHAT and CDR2 FNYEAQ (reference sequence).

As concerns this clonotype: A read error may produce the germline difference seen at one junction end. DNA of the CDR3: TGTGCCAGCAGCCAAGAGCTAGCGGGTACCTACGCGCAGTACTTC. Translating it yields CASSQELAGTYAQYF. This chain connects TRBV4-2 to TRBJ2-7; 8 positions agree with TRBD2. The CDR3 totals 15 residues. CDR1 is LGHNA, CDR2 YNFKEQ, per germline.

This clonotype has at least ten counts. The chain uses TRBV7-6 and TRBJ2-5; the match to TRBD1 covers 7 bases. The CDR3 totals 15 residues. With 4 bases clipped from V and 7 bases from J, the junction kept 12 bases outside the gene matches. Germline loops: CDR1 SGHVS, CDR2 FNYEAQ. The CDR3 loop reads CASSSFTGARGTQYF. CDR3 nucleotides: TGTGCCAGCAGCTCCTTCACAGGGGCTCGAGGGACCCAGTACTTC.

This clonotype showed up many times. The chain links TRBV12-3 or TRBV12-4 to TRBJ1-1; the D is unclear. This CDR3 region has 13 residues. V lost 5 bases to trimming and J lost 6 bases, with 13 bases between them. The CDR3 sequence is CASSLVWGSEAFF. The CDR3 region has the DNA TGTGCCAGCAGTCTAGTCTGGGGATCTGAAGCTTTCTTT.

The V gene is TRBV6-5, the J gene TRBJ2-3; TRBD1 or TRBD2 may be the D gene (6 bases each). The CDR3 consists of 17 residues. Trimming removed 5 bases at V and 3 bases at J, with 21 bases between. CDR1 is MNHEY, CDR2 SVGAGI, per germline. DNA for the CDR3: TGTGCCAGCAGTCGGACGGGGGCCGGGGTTAGGACAGATACGCAGTATTTT. Protein product: CASSRTGAGVRTDTQYF.

This clonotype appeared many times. V gene TRBV20-1 combines with J gene TRBJ1-3; D ambiguous. Germline CDR1 reads DFQATT; CDR2 reads SNEGSKA (reference sequence). Between the trimmed V and J ends, which lost 0 bases and 0 bases, there was a span of 12 bases. This CDR3 is 16 amino acids long. CDR3: CSARDSPSFSGNTIYF. The CDR3 bases are TGCAGTGCTAGAGACTCTCCCTCGTTCTCTGGAAACACCATATATTTT.

Only a few counts were recorded for this clonotype. The chain has TRBV6-2 or TRBV6-3 and TRBJ2-4; 7 nucleotides agree with TRBD1. The germline V gene has CDR1 MNHEY and CDR2 SVGEGT. Trimming at V came to 5 bases and at J to 0 bases, leaving 16 bases not matched to a gene. The CDR3 loop spans 19 amino acids. In nucleotides, the CDR3 is TGTGCCAGCAGTCACCGAGGGACAGAAAACCTACTAGCCAAAAACATTCAGTACTTC. This codes for CASSHRGTENLLAKNIQYF.

This clonotype was recorded at least ten times. The CDR3, as DNA: TGTGCCAGCAGCTTAGGACTAGCGGGAACAGATACGCAGTATTTT. Its protein is CASSLGLAGTDTQYF. The chain combines TRBV7-9 with TRBJ2-3, with 11 bases identical to TRBD2. With 1 base clipped from V and 3 bases from J, the junction kept 0 bases outside the gene matches. The CDR3 is 15 residues long. In germline, CDR1 is SEHNR, CDR2 FQNEAQ (reference sequence).

The CDR3 DNA reads TGCAGTGCTAGAGTGGCTAGACAAGAGACCCAGTACTTC. It yields the protein CSARVARQETQYF. V usage is TRBV20-1 and J usage is TRBJ2-5; D gene uncertain. Germline CDR1 is DFQATT and CDR2 is SNEGSKA (reference sequence). The V gene lost 1 base and the J gene lost 2 bases, with 8 bases spanning the gap. The CDR3 runs to 13 residues.

This clonotype was picked up a small number of times. V is TRBV3-1 and J is TRBJ1-2; unclear D gene. This CDR3 is 14 amino acids long. Trimming stripped 3 bases from V and 0 bases from J, with 8 bases between. Germline V CDR1 and CDR2: LGHDT, YNNKEL (reference sequence). The CDR3 nucleotides read TGTGCCAGCAGCCATATCGGTACTAACTATGGCTACACCTTC. Translated, it gives CASSHIGTNYGYTF.

The gene calls are TRBV19 and TRBJ2-2; weak D call: TRBD1 (5 bases). This CDR3 spans 15 amino acids. The germline gives CDR1 LNHDA, CDR2 SQIVND (reference sequence). The V gene lost 1 base and the J gene lost 6 bases, with 12 bases spanning the gap. CDR3 bases: TGTGCCAGTAGTATAGGGTCCAGGGCACCCGGGGAGCTGTTTTTT. This sequence encodes CASSIGSRAPGELFF.

As concerns this clonotype: Being one base from a much bigger clone, this may be a read error. The V and J genes are TRBV5-4 and TRBJ2-7; the D gene is possibly TRBD2 (6 bases). The CDR3 extends over 13 amino acids. From germline, CDR1 is SGHNT and CDR2 YYREEE (reference sequence). As DNA, the CDR3 is TGTGCCAGCAGCTACCGGACGGACTACGAGCAGCACTTC. This sequence encodes CASSYRTDYEQHF.

The table lists this clonotype with a few counts. The chain couples TRBV6-2 or TRBV6-3 to TRBJ2-3; 8 nucleotides match TRBD1. The V and J ends lost 2 bases and 4 bases, in that order; junction bases with no gene match: 14. This CDR3 comprises 18 residues. Germline-derived CDR1 and CDR2 are MNHEY and SVGEGT. The CDR3 nucleotides read TGTGCCAGCAGTTACGCAACTCTGACAGGGGTTCGATCAGATACGCAGTATTTT. Its translation: CASSYATLTGVRSDTQYF.

J is TRBJ2-7 and V is TRBV6-2 or TRBV6-3; D might be TRBD2 (6 bases). This CDR3 comprises 17 residues. Germline assignment: CDR1 MNHEY and CDR2 SVGEGT. Trimming cost V 0 bases and J 1 base, with 16 bases left between them. CDR3 residues: CASSYSDGRDESYEQYF. In DNA, the CDR3 is TGTGCCAGCAGTTACTCGGATGGGCGGGACGAATCCTACGAGCAGTACTTC.

This clonotype was seen many times. The chain employs TRBV29-1 and TRBJ2-7, with D perhaps matching TRBD2 (6 bases). Germline loops: CDR1 SQVTM, CDR2 ANQGSEA. The CDR3 consists of 13 residues. V lost 4 bases and J 2 bases, leaving 12 bases between the germline ends. The DNA for the CDR3 is TGCAGCGTTGTATTGACGGGAGCCTACGAGCAGTACTTC. Its protein product is CSVVLTGAYEQYF.

This clonotype turned up a few times. The chain employs TRBV28 and TRBJ2-3, with 13 bases that match TRBD2. CDR3 size: 18 residues. V gave up 5 bases and J gave up 4 bases; unmatched junction bases: 12. Germline V lookup: CDR1 MDHEN, CDR2 SYDVKM. CDR3 residues: CASSERGLAGSGSDTQYF. For the CDR3, the DNA is TGTGCCAGCAGTGAAAGGGGACTAGCGGGATCGGGCTCAGATACGCAGTATTTT.

As to this clonotype: A much bigger clone sits one base away, suggesting this may be a read error. J is TRBJ2-3 and V is TRBV11-2; the D is unclear. CDR1 SGHAT and CDR2 FQNNGV come from the germline V gene. CDR3 length: 13 residues. The V end was cut by 2 bases, the J end by 8 bases, with 11 bases between. The CDR3 nucleotides are TGTGCCAGCAGCTTAATGGCAGCAGGTACGCAGTATTTT. Its translation is CASSLMAAGTQYF.

This clonotype was seen more than once but under ten times. J is TRBJ1-1 and V is TRBV7-6; D gene unclear. The CDR3 covers 13 residues. Between the trimmed V and J ends, which lost 6 bases and 1 base, there was a span of 9 bases. Germline CDR1 is SGHVS and CDR2 is FNYEAQ. Written as DNA, the CDR3 is TGTGCCAGCAGATCAGGACGGAACACTGAAGCTTTCTTT. This codes for CASRSGRNTEAFF.

The chain is built from TRBV12-3 or TRBV12-4 and TRBJ2-3, with no clear D. The germline V and J ends were trimmed by 5 bases and 2 bases, with 11 bases remaining between them. The CDR3 extends over 14 amino acids. Written as DNA, the CDR3 is TGTGCCAGCAGTGGGTTGGGCTCCACAGATACGCAGTATTTT. It specifies CASSGLGSTDTQYF.

This clonotype came up a few times. V usage is TRBV4-3 and J usage is TRBJ2-2; TRBD1 agrees at 8 bases. Germline-derived CDR1 and CDR2 are LGHNA and YSLEER. V was pared by 0 bases and J by 2 bases, with 5 bases of the junction left unmatched. The CDR3 is made up of 17 amino acids. The CDR3 DNA reads as TGCGCCAGCAGCCAAGATCGGACAGGGAAAAACACCGGGGAGCTGTTTTTT. This codes for CASSQDRTGKNTGELFF.

The CDR3 coding sequence is TGTGCCAGCAGCTTAGGGGACAGCCGAAACACCATATATTTT. Residues: CASSLGDSRNTIYF. This rearrangement joins TRBV7-2 to TRBJ1-3; 7 bases map to TRBD1. Looked up from germline, CDR1 is SGHTA and CDR2 is FQGNSA. Losses at the gene ends were 1 base for V and 5 bases for J; bases not matched to a gene: 2. CDR3 length equals 14 residues.

The chain is built from TRBV5-5 and TRBJ1-1; possible D gene TRBD1, 6 bases. Germline V CDR1 and CDR2: SGHKS, YYEKEE (reference sequence). CDR3 length equals 13 residues. V was trimmed by 4 bases and J by 7 bases, leaving 14 bases between them. The CDR3 region is CASSLTGDFEAFF. DNA of the CDR3: TGTGCCAGCAGCCTGACAGGCGATTTTGAAGCTTTCTTT.

Comment on this clonotype: Relative to the germline gene, one junction end is altered; a read error may explain this. This sequence joins TRBV27 and TRBJ1-1, with D perhaps matching TRBD1 (5 bases). CDR3 size: 13 residues. CDR1 is MNHEY and CDR2 is SMNVEV in the germline V gene (reference sequence). The CDR3 loop is CASRGGIRTEAVF. The CDR3, as DNA: TGTGCCAGCAGGGGGGGGATTAGGACTGAAGCTGTCTTT.